Shown below are 27 T cell receptor beta chains from a single sample sequenced in a study of cytomegalovirus exposure and HLA in healthy donors. This PCR relied on a set of 60 Vbeta primers and 13 Jbeta primers. This table comes from immunoSEQ multiplex PCR, and its TCRdb copy is limited to in-frame clones, with some not included. This sample has over 120,000 clones, with around three quarters found just once. Sequenced: PBMCs. The origin of the receptors is a woman aged 18-30 years in good health and CMV-seropositive.

The CDR3 DNA reads as TGTGCCAGCAGAGGACAGACCTACGAGCAGTACTTC. Translation gives CASRGQTYEQYF. The chain links TRBV2 to TRBJ2-7; possible D gene TRBD1, 6 bases. V lost 6 bases, J lost 2 bases, and 8 bases lay in between. The CDR3 consists of 12 residues. The germline CDR1 and CDR2 sequences are SNHLY and FYNNEI. The complete variable domain, with remaining parts taken from reference TRBV2 and TRBJ2-7, reads EPEVTQTPSHQVTQMGQEVILRCVPISNHLYFYWYRQILGQKVEFLVSFYNNEISEKSEIFDDQFSVERPDGSNFTLKIRSTKLEDSAMYFCASRGQTYEQYFGPGTRLTVT.

J is TRBJ1-2 and V is TRBV6-1, with D tentatively TRBD1 (6 bases). The CDR3 covers 13 residues. The germline V and J ends were trimmed by 6 bases and 8 bases, with 16 bases remaining between them. Germline CDR1 and CDR2: MNHNS and SASEGT. The CDR3 sequence: CASSKVVGGGYTF. CDR3 in DNA: TGTGCCAGCAGCAAGGTGGTTGGGGGCGGCTACACCTTC.

The rearrangement uses TRBV30 and TRBJ2-7; possible D gene TRBD1, 6 bases. Trimming shortened V by 5 bases and J by 4 bases, and 18 bases separated the two germline ends. The CDR3 is 14 residues long. CDR1 and CDR2 (germline): GTSNPN, SVGIG (reference sequence). The CDR3 protein is CAWGLGDIQYEQYF. The CDR3, as DNA: TGTGCCTGGGGTTTAGGGGACATCCAATACGAGCAGTACTTC.

The chain carries TRBV4-3 and TRBJ1-1, with D hard to call. Trimming stripped 4 bases from V and 6 bases from J, with 18 bases between. The CDR3 loop spans 15 amino acids. Germline CDR1 reads LGHNA; CDR2 reads YSLEER. The CDR3 DNA sequence: TGCGCCAGCAGCCGAGTCCCGGCGGGTGGGTCTGAAGCTTTCTTT. This sequence encodes CASSRVPAGGSEAFF.

The V gene is TRBV9, the J gene TRBJ2-1; tentative D call: TRBD1 (6 bases). V lost 3 bases to trimming and J lost 4 bases, with 8 bases between them. CDR1 is SGDLS, CDR2 YYNGEE, per germline. This CDR3 is built from 13 residues. CDR3 bases: TGTGCCAGCAGCGACAGGGTTTACAATGAGCAGTTCTTC. Translation gives CASSDRVYNEQFF.

The chain has TRBV19 and TRBJ1-4, with TRBD1 identical over 11 bases. Germline values: CDR1 LNHDA, CDR2 SQIVND (reference sequence). This CDR3 is 16 amino acids long. J gave up 5 bases and V 5 bases, and 7 bases lay outside the gene matches. CDR3 protein: CASSPRGQGANEKLFF. CDR3 nucleotide sequence: TGTGCCAGTAGTCCCCGAGGACAGGGGGCGAATGAAAAACTGTTTTTT.

Only a few counts were recorded for this clone. V is TRBV4-1 and J is TRBJ1-2; 7 nucleotides match TRBD1. From germline, CDR1 is MGHRA and CDR2 YSYEKL. The CDR3 contains 14 residues. V shed 4 bases, J shed 3 bases, and the junction held 5 bases outside the gene matches. DNA for the CDR3: TGCGCCAGCAGCCGGGACAGCTCTGACTATGGCTACACCTTC. This gives the protein CASSRDSSDYGYTF.

CDR3 coding DNA: TGTGCCAGCAGCATACAGGGCCGCATTTACGAGCAGTACTTC. Translation gives CASSIQGRIYEQYF. The chain links TRBV5-4 to TRBJ2-7; D is perhaps TRBD1 (6 bases). The ends were cut back, 4 bases at V and 4 bases at J, with 15 bases in the middle. The CDR3 runs to 14 residues. CDR1 is SGHNT and CDR2 is YYREEE in the germline V gene (reference sequence).

The CDR3: CASSIQGTDTQYF. In nucleotides, the CDR3 is TGTGCCAGCAGTATACAGGGAACAGATACGCAGTATTTT. The gene calls are TRBV6-9 and TRBJ2-3, with a weak D call TRBD1 (6 bases). Germline V lookup: CDR1 MNHGY, CDR2 SVAAGI. The germline V and J ends were trimmed by 5 bases and 3 bases, with 9 bases remaining between them. The CDR3 spans 13 residues.

V gene TRBV7-9 combines with J gene TRBJ1-1; D gene ambiguous. Per germline, CDR1 SEHNR and CDR2 FQNEAQ (reference sequence). This CDR3 has 15 amino acids. Deletions cut 4 bases from V and 4 bases from J, with 16 bases between. This chain's CDR3 is CASSSHGGAPTEAFF. The CDR3 nucleotides read TGTGCCAGCAGCTCCCACGGCGGAGCCCCCACTGAAGCTTTCTTT.

CDR3 DNA sequence: TGTGCCAGCACCCCCCAGGGGGCGTTTGGCACTGAAGCTTTCTTT. Protein product: CASTPQGAFGTEAFF. V is TRBV6-5 and J is TRBJ1-1; 8 nucleotides line up with TRBD1. Per the germline V gene, CDR1 is MNHEY and CDR2 is SVGAGI. The trim removed 7 bases at V and 4 bases at J, leaving 11 bases unmatched. The CDR3 contains 15 residues.

This chain joins TRBV19 and TRBJ2-7; D possibly corresponds to TRBD1 (6 bases). V was shortened by 7 bases and J by 3 bases, with 13 bases between the two germline ends. CDR1 is LNHDA and CDR2 is SQIVND in the germline V gene (reference sequence). This CDR3 has 13 amino acids. The CDR3 is CASKRRTDYEQYF. The CDR3 nucleotides are TGTGCCAGTAAGAGGAGGACAGACTACGAGCAGTACTTC.

This chain links TRBV25-1 with TRBJ1-5, with D hard to call. Trimming shortened V by 1 base and J by 8 bases, and 6 bases separated the two germline ends. This CDR3 spans 12 amino acids. Germline values: CDR1 MGHDK, CDR2 SYGVNS. CDR3 DNA: TGTGCCAGCAGTGAATTGGGAGAGCCCCAGCATTTT. Translated: CASSELGEPQHF.

In this sample, this clone turned up a few times. CDR3 sequence: CASSPAGGAGNQPQHF. The CDR3 DNA reads as TGTGCCAGCAGCCCCGCGGGGGGGGCTGGCAATCAGCCCCAGCATTTT. The rearrangement uses TRBV6-6 and TRBJ1-5, with D perhaps matching TRBD1 (6 bases). The germline CDR1 and CDR2 sequences are MNHNY and SVGAGI (reference sequence). CDR3 length equals 16 residues. Between the trimmed V and J ends, which lost 6 bases and 2 bases, there was a span of 17 bases.

The J gene is TRBJ1-1, the V gene TRBV5-1; D not certain. Germline CDR1 SGHRS, CDR2 YFSETQ. Trimming took 0 bases from V and 4 from J, leaving 10 bases between them. The CDR3 spans 14 residues. CDR3 loop: CASSLVYSATEAFF. The CDR3 bases are TGCGCCAGCAGCTTGGTTTACAGTGCCACTGAAGCTTTCTTT.

This clone turned up a few times. J is TRBJ1-4 and V is TRBV27; D gene ambiguous. V lost 6 bases and J lost 0, with 8 bases in between. The germline V gene has CDR1 MNHEY and CDR2 SMNVEV (reference sequence). The CDR3 sequence is 14 residues long. The chain's CDR3 is CASRRASTNEKLFF. CDR3 bases: TGTGCCAGCAGGAGGGCTTCAACTAATGAAAAACTGTTTTTT.

The chain carries TRBV7-8 and TRBJ2-5, with 9 bases that match TRBD2. Trimming cost V 1 base and J 0 bases; bases outside gene matches: 3. Germline V lookup: CDR1 SGHVS, CDR2 FQNEAQ. This CDR3 comprises 16 residues. The CDR3 DNA sequence: TGTGCCAGCAGCTTAGGCGGGGGGGGGTACCAAGAGACCCAGTACTTC. Its translation: CASSLGGGGYQETQYF.

The chain couples TRBV5-1 to TRBJ1-1, with TRBD1 as a possible D gene (5 bases). V was pared by 0 bases and J by 0 bases, with 9 bases between. The CDR3 spans 15 residues. Germline V gives CDR1 SGHRS, CDR2 YFSETQ. CDR3 amino acids: CASSLAAGMNTEAFF. In DNA, the CDR3 is TGCGCCAGCAGCTTGGCCGCAGGGATGAACACTGAAGCTTTCTTT.

The chain is built from TRBV9 and TRBJ1-1; D is uncertain. The CDR3 consists of 15 residues. Between the trimmed V and J ends, which lost 3 bases and 0 bases, there was a span of 12 bases. The germline V gene encodes CDR1 SGDLS and CDR2 YYNGEE. CDR3 sequence: CASSASTAMNTEAFF. The CDR3, as DNA: TGTGCCAGCAGCGCATCTACCGCGATGAACACTGAAGCTTTCTTT.

In regard to this clone: At one of its ends the junction is not consistent with the germline gene, which may arise from a read error. Other DNA sequences within the sample encode an identical CDR3. V is TRBV30 and J is TRBJ1-4; 7 bases fit TRBD1. Germline V lookup: CDR1 GTSNPN, CDR2 SVGIG (reference sequence). The CDR3 is made up of 18 amino acids. The CDR3 coding sequence is TGTGCCTGGTCCGAAGGGGGCAGGAAGACTACAACTAATGAAAAATTGTTTTTT. Translation: CAWSEGGRKTTTNEKLFF.

This chain joins TRBV6-5 and TRBJ2-5, with 7 bases identical to TRBD2. The V and J ends lost 2 bases and 4 bases, in that order; junction bases with no gene match: 4. The CDR3 has 14 residues. Germline CDR1 and CDR2: MNHEY and SVGAGI. The CDR3 loop reads CASSYRGRGETQYF. DNA of the CDR3: TGTGCCAGCAGTTACCGGGGGAGGGGAGAGACCCAGTACTTC.

In this sample, this clone turned up a few times. The chain employs TRBV6-4 and TRBJ1-6; 7 nucleotides agree with TRBD1. This CDR3 has 15 amino acids. Losses at the gene ends were 8 bases for V and 5 bases for J; bases not matched to a gene: 9. From germline, CDR1 is MRHNA and CDR2 SNTAGT. The CDR3 spells CASARQGSDNSPLHF. Here the CDR3 DNA reads TGTGCCAGCGCGAGACAGGGTTCGGATAATTCACCCCTCCACTTT.

V is TRBV6-5 and J is TRBJ1-1; maybe TRBD1 (6 bases). CDR1 is MNHEY, CDR2 SVGAGI, per germline. There are 11 residues in the CDR3. Between the trimmed V and J ends, which lost 8 bases and 4 bases, there was a span of 8 bases. DNA of the CDR3: TGTGCCAGCCAGGGGTCCACTGAAGCTTTCTTT. Its protein is CASQGSTEAFF.

The chain recombines TRBV14 with TRBJ2-7; 9 bases map to TRBD1. The J segment lost 2 bases and the V segment lost 3 bases, leaving 8 bases of the junction unmatched. Germline V CDR1 and CDR2: SGHDN, FVKESK. The CDR3 contains 16 residues. CDR3 region: CASSHPPGQGAYEQYF. The CDR3 region has the DNA TGTGCCAGCAGCCACCCACCGGGACAGGGTGCCTACGAGCAGTACTTC.

This clone appeared once. The chain carries TRBV19 and TRBJ1-2; 8 nucleotides agree with TRBD1. This CDR3 comprises 15 residues. Germline lookup yields CDR1 LNHDA and CDR2 SQIVND (reference sequence). V lost 5 bases and J lost 8; bases outside the gene matches: 13. CDR3 in amino acids: CASSGLPGQVGGYTF. The CDR3 bases are TGTGCCAGTAGTGGGCTTCCGGGACAGGTTGGCGGCTACACCTTC.

A single count supports this clone. The V call is TRBV27, the J call TRBJ1-2, with 9 bases aligning to TRBD1. The V gene end was trimmed by 6 bases and the J gene end by 8 bases; junction bases not matched to a gene: 10. The CDR3 covers 14 residues. CDR1 and CDR2 from the germline V gene are MNHEY and SMNVEV (reference sequence). The CDR3 here is CASRVTQGAKGYTF. In nucleotides, the CDR3 is TGTGCCAGCAGGGTGACACAGGGGGCTAAGGGCTACACCTTC.

This clone was observed a single time. V is TRBV28 and J is TRBJ2-3; 8 positions agree with TRBD2. The germline gives CDR1 MDHEN, CDR2 SYDVKM. The CDR3 length is 15 residues. After removal of 7 bases from V and 6 bases from J, the junction contained 12 bases not matched to a gene. CDR3 sequence (DNA): TGTGCCAGCATCAACGGGGGGGTTTTAGGGGATACGCAGTATTTT. As protein: CASINGGVLGDTQYF.